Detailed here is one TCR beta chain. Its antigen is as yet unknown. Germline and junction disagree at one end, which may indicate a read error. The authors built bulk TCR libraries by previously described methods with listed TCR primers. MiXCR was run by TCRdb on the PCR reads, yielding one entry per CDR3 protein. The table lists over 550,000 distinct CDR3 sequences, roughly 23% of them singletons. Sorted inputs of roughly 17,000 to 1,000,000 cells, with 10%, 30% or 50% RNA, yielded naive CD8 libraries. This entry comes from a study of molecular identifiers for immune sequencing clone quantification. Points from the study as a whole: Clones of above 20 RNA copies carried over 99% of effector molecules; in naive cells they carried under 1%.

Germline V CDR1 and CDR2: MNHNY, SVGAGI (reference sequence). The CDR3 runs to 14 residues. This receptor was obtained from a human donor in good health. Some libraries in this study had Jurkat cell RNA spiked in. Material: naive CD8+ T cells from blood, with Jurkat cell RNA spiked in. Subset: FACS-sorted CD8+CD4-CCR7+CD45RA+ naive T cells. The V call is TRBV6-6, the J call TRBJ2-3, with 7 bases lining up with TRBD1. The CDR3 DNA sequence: TGTGCCGGCAGCTCGACAGGGCTTGCAGATACGCAGTATTTT. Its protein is CAGSSTGLADTQYF.